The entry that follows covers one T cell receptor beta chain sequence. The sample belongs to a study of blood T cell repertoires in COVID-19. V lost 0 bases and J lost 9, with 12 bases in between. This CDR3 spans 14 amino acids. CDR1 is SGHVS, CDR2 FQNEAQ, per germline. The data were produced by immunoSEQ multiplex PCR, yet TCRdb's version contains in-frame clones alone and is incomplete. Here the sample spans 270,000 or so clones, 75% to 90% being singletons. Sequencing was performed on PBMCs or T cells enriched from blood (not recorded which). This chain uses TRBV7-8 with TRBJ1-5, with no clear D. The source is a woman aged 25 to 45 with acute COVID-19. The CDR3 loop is CASSLALGHWPQHF. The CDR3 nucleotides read TGTGCCAGCAGCTTAGCCCTGGGCCACTGGCCCCAGCATTTT.